A selection of T cell receptor beta chains follows, all from one sample in a study of blood T cells in healthy people across ages. From the 5' RACE reads, TCRdb called clonotypes with MiXCR, one entry per CDR3 protein. In the table there are around 780,000 distinct CDR3 sequences, more than 25% of which are singletons. The same sample was also used in a study of T cells of mothers and their children.

The material sequenced was blood. The receptor set was obtained from a boy aged 5-17 years in good health. Both conserved end residues are part of each CDR3. Fields, in order: CDR3 protein, CDR3 DNA, clone size, V gene, J gene, CDR3 length, D gene. D genes are given only for firm matches. For some rows the clone size is stated as once, few or many, or as a class when expanded; others skip it.

CDR3: CASSSRLDISYEQYF
DNA: TGTGCCAGCAGCTCACGACTAGACATCTCCTACGAGCAGTACTTC
size: few
V: TRBV11-2
J: TRBJ2-7
length: 15
D: -

CDR3: CSVENGQGSEQYF
DNA: TGCAGCGTTGAAAACGGACAGGGGAGCGAGCAGTACTTC
size: few
V: TRBV29-1
J: TRBJ2-7
length: 13
D: TRBD1

CDR3: CASSDGTEGRPNVLAKNIQYF
DNA: TGTGCCAGCAGCGACGGGACAGAAGGTCGGCCGAACGTCCTAGCCAAAAACATTCAGTACTTC
size: -
V: TRBV14
J: TRBJ2-4
length: 21
D: TRBD1

CDR3: CATSDFSTSGAYNEQFF
DNA: TGTGCCACCAGTGATTTTTCGACTAGCGGGGCCTACAATGAGCAGTTCTTC
size: -
V: TRBV24-1
J: TRBJ2-1
length: 17
D: TRBD2

CDR3: CASSAPTGREAFF
DNA: TGTGCCAGCAGCGCCCCGACAGGGAGGGAGGCTTTCTTT
size: -
V: TRBV7-9
J: TRBJ1-1
length: 13
D: TRBD1

CDR3: CASSLSEETQYF
DNA: TGTGCCAGCAGTTTATCGGAAGAGACCCAGTACTTC
size: many
V: TRBV5-1
J: TRBJ2-5
length: 12
D: -

CDR3: CSARVRLSNTEAFF
DNA: TGCAGTGCTAGGGTCAGGCTTTCGAACACTGAAGCTTTCTTT
size: -
V: TRBV20-1
J: TRBJ1-1
length: 14
D: -

CDR3: CASSSAPNYEQYF
DNA: TGTGCCAGCAGTTCCGCCCCGAATTACGAGCAGTACTTC
size: few
V: TRBV12-3/TRBV12-4
J: TRBJ2-7
length: 13
D: -

CDR3: CSVELGRRGTEAFF
DNA: TGCAGCGTTGAATTAGGGCGACGGGGCACTGAAGCTTTCTTT
size: few
V: TRBV29-1
J: TRBJ1-1
length: 14
D: -

CDR3: CASSPGYYDGNTIYF
DNA: TGTGCCAGCAGTCCCGGGTATTATGACGGAAACACCATATATTTT
size: -
V: TRBV6-2/TRBV6-3
J: TRBJ1-3
length: 15
D: -

CDR3: CASSGPDRGYGYTF
DNA: TGTGCCAGCAGTGGACCGGACAGGGGTTATGGCTACACCTTC
size: -
V: TRBV2
J: TRBJ1-2
length: 14
D: TRBD1

CDR3: CVSSPRGIFSGTREETQYF
DNA: TGTGTCAGCAGTCCTAGGGGGATATTTAGCGGGACACGTGAAGAGACCCAGTACTTC
size: few
V: TRBV12-3/TRBV12-4
J: TRBJ2-5
length: 19
D: TRBD2

CDR3: CASSLGEGWKLFF
DNA: TGTGCCAGCAGCTTAGGAGAGGGGTGGAAACTGTTTTTT
size: few
V: TRBV7-8
J: TRBJ1-4
length: 13
D: -

CDR3: CAIRESGPLKTQYF
DNA: TGTGCCATCAGGGAGTCGGGACCCTTGAAGACCCAGTACTTC
size: few
V: TRBV10-3
J: TRBJ2-5
length: 14
D: -

CDR3: CASSFRRGAGGTDTQYF
DNA: TGCGCCAGCAGCTTCCGCCGCGGGGCAGGGGGCACAGATACGCAGTATTTT
size: -
V: TRBV5-1
J: TRBJ2-3
length: 17
D: -

CDR3: CASSRRGVTADYGYTF
DNA: TGTGCCAGCAGCCGGAGGGGGGTGACAGCGGACTATGGCTACACCTTC
size: few
V: TRBV27
J: TRBJ1-2
length: 16
D: -

CDR3: CAISSHSGGASPDTQYF
DNA: TGTGCCATCAGTTCCCATAGCGGGGGGGCGTCTCCAGATACGCAGTATTTT
size: -
V: TRBV10-3
J: TRBJ2-3
length: 17
D: TRBD2

CDR3: CASSQDSRANQPQHF
DNA: TGCGCCAGCAGCCAAGATTCCAGGGCAAATCAGCCCCAGCATTTT
size: -
V: TRBV4-1
J: TRBJ1-5
length: 15
D: -

CDR3: CAWGFSGANVLTF
DNA: TGTGCCTGGGGATTCTCTGGGGCCAACGTCCTGACTTTC
size: -
V: TRBV30
J: TRBJ2-6
length: 13
D: -

CDR3: CASSMEGADYGYTF
DNA: TGTGCCAGCAGCATGGAGGGGGCAGACTATGGCTACACCTTC
size: -
V: TRBV7-6
J: TRBJ1-2
length: 14
D: TRBD1

CDR3: CASSLIEGVDEQYF
DNA: TGTGCCAGCAGTTTAATTGAGGGGGTAGACGAGCAGTACTTC
size: -
V: TRBV12-3/TRBV12-4
J: TRBJ2-7
length: 14
D: -

CDR3: CASSFQRGGDEQFF
DNA: TGTGCCAGCAGTTTCCAAAGGGGAGGTGATGAGCAGTTCTTC
size: few
V: TRBV27
J: TRBJ2-1
length: 14
D: -

CDR3: CASSSTGGAGTEAFF
DNA: TGTGCCAGCAGCTCCACAGGGGGCGCCGGGACTGAAGCTTTCTTT
size: -
V: TRBV7-9
J: TRBJ1-1
length: 15
D: TRBD1

CDR3: CSARDQGIRNIQYF
DNA: TGCAGTGCTAGAGATCAAGGGATTAGAAACATTCAGTACTTC
size: few
V: TRBV20-1
J: TRBJ2-4
length: 14
D: -

CDR3: CASSPLPRVGVHGYTF
DNA: TGTGCCAGCAGCCCCCTGCCCAGGGTAGGCGTGCATGGCTACACCTTC
size: few
V: TRBV14
J: TRBJ1-2
length: 16
D: -

CDR3: CASSTIGDFRDYGYTF
DNA: TGTGCCAGCAGTACGATTGGGGACTTTAGGGACTATGGCTACACCTTC
size: few
V: TRBV11-2
J: TRBJ1-2
length: 16
D: -

CDR3: CGVEFQGVLYRYTF
DNA: TGCGGCGTTGAGTTCCAGGGGGTTCTCTATCGATACACCTTC
size: -
V: TRBV29-1
J: TRBJ1-2
length: 14
D: TRBD1

CDR3: CASSISRGPNTGELFF
DNA: TGTGCCAGTAGTATCAGCAGGGGTCCTAACACCGGGGAGCTGTTTTTT
size: -
V: TRBV19
J: TRBJ2-2
length: 16
D: -

CDR3: CASSPELATNTGELFF
DNA: TGTGCCAGCAGCCCCGAACTAGCGACGAACACCGGGGAGCTGTTTTTT
size: -
V: TRBV3-1
J: TRBJ2-2
length: 16
D: TRBD2

CDR3: CASSPRLAGLFYEQYF
DNA: TGTGCCAGCAGCCCCCGTCTAGCGGGGTTATTCTACGAGCAGTACTTC
size: -
V: TRBV7-2
J: TRBJ2-7
length: 16
D: TRBD2

CDR3: CASSSFGGAETQYF
DNA: TGTGCCAGCAGTTCATTCGGGGGTGCAGAGACCCAGTACTTC
size: -
V: TRBV12-3/TRBV12-4
J: TRBJ2-5
length: 14
D: -

CDR3: CASSRKGTGELFF
DNA: TGTGCCAGCAGCCGGAAAGGGACCGGGGAGCTGTTTTTT
size: -
V: TRBV3-1
J: TRBJ2-2
length: 13
D: -

CDR3: CASRGFGGRVSNEQFF
DNA: TGTGCCAGCAGGGGATTCGGGGGGCGCGTTTCCAATGAGCAGTTCTTC
size: few
V: TRBV25-1
J: TRBJ2-1
length: 16
D: -

CDR3: CASSLEAGGKGEQFF
DNA: TGTGCCAGCAGCTTAGAGGCAGGTGGAAAGGGTGAGCAGTTCTTC
size: -
V: TRBV7-6
J: TRBJ2-1
length: 15
D: -

CDR3: CASGTSRETQYF
DNA: TGTGCCAGTGGGACTAGTAGAGAGACCCAGTACTTC
size: -
V: TRBV6-1
J: TRBJ2-5
length: 12
D: TRBD2

CDR3: CASSLDGGWNYGYTF
DNA: TGTGCCAGCAGCTTAGATGGAGGGTGGAACTATGGCTACACCTTC
size: -
V: TRBV7-2
J: TRBJ1-2
length: 15
D: -

CDR3: CASSPRLGLAGLPYF
DNA: TGTGCCAGCAGCCCCAGGTTGGGACTAGCGGGACTCCCGTACTTC
size: few
V: TRBV27
J: TRBJ2-5
length: 15
D: TRBD2

CDR3: CSVGRGQGIYGYTF
DNA: TGCAGCGTTGGAAGGGGACAGGGAATTTATGGCTACACCTTC
size: -
V: TRBV29-1
J: TRBJ1-2
length: 14
D: TRBD1

CDR3: CASSQAGQGNNEQFF
DNA: TGCGCCAGCAGCCAGGCGGGACAGGGTAACAATGAGCAGTTCTTC
size: -
V: TRBV5-1
J: TRBJ2-1
length: 15
D: TRBD1

CDR3: CASSLIAGGDPGANVLTF
DNA: TGTGCCAGCAGTCTAATAGCGGGGGGGGATCCCGGGGCCAACGTCCTGACTTTC
size: -
V: TRBV27
J: TRBJ2-6
length: 18
D: TRBD2

CDR3: CASVDGAAAKNCFF
DNA: -
size: -
V: TRBV6-2/TRBV6-3
J: TRBJ1-4
length: 14
D: -

CDR3: CASSQRRRGQETQYF
DNA: TGTGCCAGCAGCCAACGAAGGAGGGGGCAAGAGACCCAGTACTTC
size: -
V: TRBV3-1
J: TRBJ2-5
length: 15
D: -

CDR3: CASSGTPAILF
DNA: TGCGCCAGCAGCGGGACACCGGCGATTCTCTTT
size: few
V: TRBV10-2
J: TRBJ1-1
length: 11
D: -

CDR3: CAWSVNRDRGFDEQFF
DNA: TGTGCCTGGAGTGTAAATCGGGACAGGGGGTTCGATGAGCAGTTCTTC
size: -
V: TRBV30
J: TRBJ2-1
length: 16
D: TRBD1

CDR3: CASSLGTGGGNNEQFF
DNA: TGCGCCAGCAGCTTGGGGACAGGGGGAGGGAACAATGAGCAGTTCTTC
size: few
V: TRBV5-1
J: TRBJ2-1
length: 16
D: TRBD1